Below are 21 T cell receptor beta chains sequenced from a single sample in a study of blood T cell repertoires in COVID-19. Sequencing was performed with immunoSEQ multiplex PCR; in TCRdb, only in-frame clones are kept and a portion is missing. The sample has 65,000 to 100,000 clones, approximately 81% seen once. Sequencing was performed on peripheral blood. The origin of the receptors is a woman of 80 years or more with acute or convalescent COVID-19.

CDR3 coding DNA: TGTGCCAGCAGCAAAAAGGGCAGGGTGGAAGGCTACACCTTC. This sequence encodes CASSKKGRVEGYTF. J is TRBJ1-2 and V is TRBV21-1; the DNA was not used to check the table's D call, TRBD1. TRBV21-1 counts as a pseudogene. The CDR3 has 14 residues.

This clone was recorded a few times. The rearrangement joins TRBV7-2 to TRBJ2-7, with a weak D call TRBD2 (6 bases). The CDR3 covers 14 residues. V was clipped by 3 bases and J by 2 bases, with 11 bases between them. The V gene's germline CDR1 is SGHTA and CDR2 FQGNSA. CDR3 amino acids: CASSFGTPTYEQYF. The DNA of the CDR3 is TGTGCCAGCAGCTTCGGGACTCCAACCTACGAGCAGTACTTC.

The V gene is TRBV7-8, the J gene TRBJ1-2; D ambiguous. V was shortened by 7 bases and J by 7 bases, with 19 bases between the two germline ends. The CDR3 covers 14 residues. Germline V gene lookup returns CDR1 SGHVS and CDR2 FQNEAQ. CDR3 coding DNA: TGTGCCAGCACCCCGGAACAACTCCGACTTGGCTACACCTTC. This sequence encodes CASTPEQLRLGYTF.

This clone was seen once. J is TRBJ1-6 and V is TRBV5-6; 8 bases align to TRBD1. V was pared by 4 bases and J by 4 bases, with 4 bases of the junction left unmatched. Germline V lookup: CDR1 SGHDT, CDR2 YYEEEE. The CDR3 is 15 residues long. In DNA form, the CDR3 reads TGTGCCAGCAGCCCGGGACAGGAATATAATTCACCCCTCCACTTT. It specifies CASSPGQEYNSPLHF.

The chain recombines TRBV7-2 with TRBJ2-1, with D perhaps matching TRBD2 (7 bases). The length of the CDR3 is 14 residues. The germline gives CDR1 SGHTA, CDR2 FQGNSA. V lost 5 bases to trimming and J lost 6 bases, with 14 bases between them. The DNA for the CDR3 is TGTGCCAGCAGCCCGGGGGGCCCCAGCAATGAGCAGTTCTTC. This translates into CASSPGGPSNEQFF.

CDR3: CASSSSTRDRVYEQYF. As DNA, the CDR3 is TGTGCCAGCAGCTCCTCTACACGGGACAGAGTCTACGAGCAGTACTTC. The chain recombines TRBV7-9 with TRBJ2-7, with 7 bases matching TRBD1. V was clipped by 4 bases and J by 3 bases; unmatched bases: 12. Germline V gene data show CDR1 as SEHNR and CDR2 as FQNEAQ (reference sequence). The CDR3 is 16 residues long.

There are many counts of this clone. CDR3 nucleotide sequence: TGTGCCAGCAGCTTATCCGGGACTTCGTACCAAGAGACCCAGTACTTC. As protein: CASSLSGTSYQETQYF. The chain carries TRBV7-9 and TRBJ2-5; D is possibly TRBD2 (6 bases). The CDR3 contains 16 residues. Germline values: CDR1 SEHNR, CDR2 FQNEAQ (reference sequence). Trimming cost V 2 bases and J 0 bases, with 13 bases left between them.

The rearrangement uses TRBV2 and TRBJ1-2, with 7 bases that match TRBD1. Germline V gene lookup returns CDR1 SNHLY and CDR2 FYNNEI. The trim removed 8 bases at V and 0 bases at J, leaving 9 bases unmatched. CDR3 length: 15 amino acids. The CDR3, as DNA: TGTGCCAGCCCTGCGACAGGGAGTGCTAACTATGGCTACACCTTC. The encoded protein is CASPATGSANYGYTF.

The rearrangement links TRBV5-1 to TRBJ2-1; 9 bases are a match to TRBD1. Germline V CDR1 and CDR2: SGHRS, YFSETQ. The V and J ends lost 0 bases and 7 bases, in that order; junction bases with no gene match: 5. There are 15 residues in the CDR3. The DNA of the CDR3 is TGCGCCAGCAGCTTGGAGGGACAGGGTTATAATGAGCAGTTCTTC. As protein: CASSLEGQGYNEQFF.

The chain combines TRBV9 with TRBJ2-5; a weak D match, TRBD1 (5 bases). This CDR3 contains 13 residues. Trimming cost V 5 bases and J 1 base, with 9 bases left between them. Germline-derived CDR1 and CDR2 are SGDLS and YYNGEE. For the CDR3, the DNA is TGTGCCAGCAGTCGACAGACCCAAGAGACCCAGTACTTC. This codes for CASSRQTQETQYF.

The chain joins TRBV27 to TRBJ1-6; no firm D call. This CDR3 region has 13 residues. Trimming took off 6 bases at V and 8 bases at J, with 11 bases between the two ends. Per germline, CDR1 MNHEY and CDR2 SMNVEV (reference sequence). Here the CDR3 DNA reads TGTGCCAGCAGATTCACCCGGGATTCACCCCTCCACTTT. Translation: CASRFTRDSPLHF.

The CDR3 is CASRGNSGANVLTF. The CDR3 coding sequence is TGTGCCAGCCGGGGTAACTCTGGGGCCAACGTCCTGACTTTC. The chain has TRBV5-6 and TRBJ2-6; tentatively, D is TRBD2 (5 bases). The length of the CDR3 is 14 residues. The V gene lost 7 bases and the J gene lost 0 bases, with 8 bases spanning the gap. Germline values: CDR1 SGHDT, CDR2 YYEEEE.

This clone has more than one count but fewer than ten. V and J are TRBV12-3 or TRBV12-4 and TRBJ1-2, with D possibly matching TRBD1 (5 bases). This CDR3 is built from 13 residues. V gave up 3 bases and J gave up 2 bases, with 7 bases separating them. The CDR3 loop reads CASSLAGNYGYTF. In DNA form, the CDR3 reads TGTGCCAGCAGTTTGGCAGGGAACTATGGCTACACCTTC.

The chain has TRBV25-1 and TRBJ2-7; no firm D call. The V end lost 6 bases, the J end lost 2 bases, and 5 bases lay between the germline ends. The germline CDR1 and CDR2 sequences are MGHDK and SYGVNS. CDR3 length equals 11 residues. The CDR3 coding sequence is TGTGCCAGCAGGAGAACCTACGAGCAGTACTTC. This gives the protein CASRRTYEQYF.

V is TRBV19 and J is TRBJ2-7; no reliable D call. V was cut by 7 bases and J by 3 bases, with 7 bases left in between. Germline-derived CDR1 and CDR2 are LNHDA and SQIVND (reference sequence). The CDR3 is 11 residues long. The CDR3: CASTNSYEQYF. The CDR3, as DNA: TGTGCCAGTACGAACAGCTACGAGCAGTACTTC.

CDR3 bases: TGTGCCATCAGGGCGACTAGCGGGGGAACCGGGGCCCAGTACTTC. This sequence encodes CAIRATSGGTGAQYF. V gene TRBV10-3 combines with J gene TRBJ2-5; 12 bases are shared with TRBD2. With V trimmed by 6 bases and J by 9 bases, 11 bases remained unmatched. Germline V gene data show CDR1 as ENHRY and CDR2 as SYGVKD. CDR3 length equals 15 residues.

The chain is built from TRBV18 and TRBJ2-7; 7 bases align to TRBD1. The CDR3 spans 16 residues. Per germline, CDR1 KGHSH and CDR2 LQKENI. Germline trimming cut 4 bases from V and 0 bases from J; bases unmatched to any gene: 9. The CDR3, as DNA: TGTGCCAGCTCACTATCCGGGACAGAGAGCTCCTACGAGCAGTACTTC. Its translation: CASSLSGTESSYEQYF.

This chain uses TRBV19 with TRBJ1-1, with TRBD1 matching 10 bases. The CDR3 contains 17 residues. Trimming removed 5 bases from V and 6 bases from J; junction bases left unmatched: 15. Germline V gene data show CDR1 as LNHDA and CDR2 as SQIVND (reference sequence). The CDR3 region has the DNA TGTGCCAGTAGTCCACTTCAAATGACAGGGGGCATCGCTGAAGCTTTCTTT. Encoded protein: CASSPLQMTGGIAEAFF.

The chain employs TRBV24-1 and TRBJ1-1; no reliable D call. Germline assignment: CDR1 KGHDR and CDR2 SFDVKD. The V end was cut by 1 base, the J end by 4 bases, with 6 bases between. The CDR3 totals 13 residues. The CDR3 coding sequence is TGTGCCACCAGTGATTTTGGCAGCACTGAAGCTTTCTTT. Its translation is CATSDFGSTEAFF.

The chain is built from TRBV5-1 and TRBJ2-1, with 9 bases that match TRBD2. Per germline, CDR1 SGHRS and CDR2 YFSETQ. This CDR3 is built from 14 residues. V was pared by 5 bases and J by 5 bases, with 5 bases of the junction left unmatched. CDR3 bases: TGCGCCAGCAGAGCGGGGGGCCTTGACAATGAGCAGTTCTTC. It yields the protein CASRAGGLDNEQFF.

In its sample, this clone was seen a few times. The chain combines TRBV5-4 with TRBJ2-6, with D possibly being TRBD1 (6 bases). Germline V gene lookup returns CDR1 SGHNT and CDR2 YYREEE (reference sequence). CDR3 length: 16 residues. The V end was cut by 4 bases, the J end by 0 bases, with 11 bases between. The CDR3 here is CASSLWTVSGANVLTF. In DNA, the CDR3 is TGTGCCAGCAGCCTTTGGACAGTCTCTGGGGCCAACGTCCTGACTTTC.